These 30 T cell receptor beta chains share one sample of origin, sequenced in a study of blood T cell repertoires in COVID-19. The protocol was immunoSEQ multiplex PCR, while the TCRdb copy is restricted to in-frame clones and leaves out a portion. The sample includes about 170,000 clones, more than 75% of them seen just once. The specimen sequenced was peripheral blood. These receptors originate from a man between 18 and 29 years old with active or convalescent COVID-19.

V usage is TRBV28 and J usage is TRBJ1-2; 10 bases line up with TRBD1. Germline CDR1 MDHEN, CDR2 SYDVKM. Trimming at V came to 5 bases and at J to 7 bases, leaving 4 bases not matched to a gene. This CDR3 is built from 13 residues. DNA for the CDR3: TGTGCCAGCAGTCTGGGACAGGGGTTTGGCTACACCTTC. It codes for CASSLGQGFGYTF.

This sequence joins TRBV3-1 (or the pseudogene TRBV3-2) and TRBJ1-5, with D tentatively TRBD1 (5 bases). V was pared by 5 bases and J by 6 bases, with 11 bases between. Germline loops: CDR1 LGHDT, CDR2 YNNKEL (reference sequence). The CDR3 is 13 residues long. The CDR3 loop reads CASSRDSGQPQHF. The CDR3 bases are TGTGCCAGCAGCAGGGACTCAGGTCAGCCCCAGCATTTT.

The chain uses TRBV7-8 and TRBJ1-1; D gene unclear. The germline gives CDR1 SGHVS, CDR2 FQNEAQ. V lost 2 bases and J 6 bases, leaving 13 bases between the germline ends. This CDR3 region has 14 residues. In nucleotides, the CDR3 is TGTGCCAGCAGCTTACCAGGTCTGGTGCCTGAAGCTTTCTTT. Its protein product is CASSLPGLVPEAFF.

This chain joins TRBV3-1 (or the pseudogene TRBV3-2) and TRBJ1-2; no definite D call. This CDR3 region has 16 residues. The ends were cut back, 0 bases at V and 1 base at J, with 12 bases in the middle. Germline V gives CDR1 LGHDT, CDR2 YNNKEL (reference sequence). The CDR3 region has the DNA TGTGCCAGCAGCCAAGATTGGCAGGAAAATAACTATGGCTACACCTTC. Amino acid sequence: CASSQDWQENNYGYTF.

DNA for the CDR3: TGTGCCATCAGTGACCCAGCGGGAGTCTACAATGAGCAGTTCTTC. Residues: CAISDPAGVYNEQFF. The J gene is TRBJ2-1, the V gene TRBV10-3; 8 nucleotides align to TRBD2. The CDR3 is made up of 15 amino acids. V was pared by 3 bases and J by 3 bases, with 4 bases of the junction left unmatched. CDR1 and CDR2 from the germline V gene are ENHRY and SYGVKD.

The chain uses TRBV6-2 or TRBV6-3 and TRBJ2-7; 10 bases align to TRBD1. The V gene end was trimmed by 6 bases and the J gene end by 6 bases; junction bases not matched to a gene: 11. The CDR3 consists of 15 residues. Germline CDR1 is MNHEY and CDR2 is SVGEGT. CDR3 sequence: CASSEVPDRGSEQYF. The CDR3 DNA is TGTGCCAGCAGCGAAGTCCCGGACAGGGGGTCCGAGCAGTACTTC.

The chain links TRBV2 to TRBJ2-7, with TRBD1 as a possible D gene (5 bases). The germline V gene encodes CDR1 SNHLY and CDR2 FYNNEI. The CDR3 sequence is 10 residues long. V lost 11 bases and J lost 9, with 14 bases in between. CDR3: CALGADAQYF. CDR3 bases: TGTGCCCTAGGGGCAGACGCGCAGTACTTC. Drawing the rest from reference TRBV2 and TRBJ2-7, the complete variable domain is EPEVTQTPSHQVTQMGQEVILRCVPISNHLYFYWYRQILGQKVEFLVSFYNNEISEKSEIFDDQFSVERPDGSNFTLKIRSTKLEDSAMYFCALGADAQYFGPGTRLTVT.

The gene calls are TRBV24-1 and TRBJ2-1; D may be TRBD2 (6 bases). V dropped 7 bases and J dropped 3 bases, with 12 bases sitting between them. Per germline, CDR1 KGHDR and CDR2 SFDVKD. This CDR3 is built from 14 residues. This CDR3 reads CATRDGGIYNEQFF. The CDR3, as DNA: TGTGCCACCAGGGACGGAGGGATCTACAATGAGCAGTTCTTC.

About this clone itself: Within the sample, other DNA sequences also encode this same CDR3. The V and J genes are TRBV27 and TRBJ2-2, with D uncertain. The V and J ends lost 6 bases and 3 bases respectively, with 5 bases between them. This CDR3 has 12 amino acids. Germline V gene data show CDR1 as MNHEY and CDR2 as SMNVEV (reference sequence). The chain's CDR3 is CASSYYTGELFF. In DNA form, the CDR3 reads TGTGCCAGCAGCTATTACACCGGGGAGCTGTTTTTT.

The chain recombines TRBV5-1 with TRBJ1-1; 8 positions agree with TRBD1. This CDR3 is built from 18 residues. J lost 1 base, V lost 0 bases, and 11 bases had no gene match. CDR1 SGHRS and CDR2 YFSETQ come from the germline V gene. The CDR3 loop reads CASSLGGTGRGPNTEAFF. Written as DNA, the CDR3 is TGCGCCAGCAGCTTGGGGGGGACAGGCCGAGGCCCGAACACTGAAGCTTTCTTT.

V and J are TRBV13 and TRBJ1-6; 7 bases are shared with TRBD1. The junction had 2 bases not matched to a gene; V was cut back by 0 bases and J by 3 bases. CDR3 size: 16 residues. Germline loops: CDR1 PRHDT, CDR2 FYEKMQ (reference sequence). CDR3 loop: CASSLGRQGYNSPLHF. The CDR3, as DNA: TGTGCCAGCAGCTTAGGAAGACAGGGCTATAATTCACCCCTCCACTTT.

The J gene is TRBJ2-1, the V gene TRBV27; possibly TRBD1 for D (6 bases). The CDR3 runs 15 residues. In germline, CDR1 is MNHEY, CDR2 SMNVEV (reference sequence). Trimming shortened V by 7 bases and J by 2 bases, and 15 bases separated the two germline ends. CDR3: CASTHQGPTYNEQFF. The CDR3 DNA reads TGTGCCAGCACCCATCAGGGGCCCACCTACAATGAGCAGTTCTTC.

V usage is TRBV27 and J usage is TRBJ2-7; D perhaps matches TRBD2 (6 bases). Per germline, CDR1 MNHEY and CDR2 SMNVEV (reference sequence). V lost 2 bases to trimming and J lost 1 base, with 12 bases between them. This CDR3 comprises 15 residues. CDR3 residues: CASSLAGTSSYEQYV. As DNA, the CDR3 is TGTGCCAGCAGTTTAGCGGGAACGTCTTCCTACGAGCAGTACGTC.

This sequence joins TRBV28 and TRBJ1-2, with D maybe TRBD1 (5 bases). V gave up 2 bases and J gave up 5 bases, with 15 bases separating them. The CDR3 consists of 15 residues. Germline lookup yields CDR1 MDHEN and CDR2 SYDVKM. CDR3 sequence: CASSLPGQGRYGYTF. The CDR3 DNA follows: TGTGCCAGCAGTTTACCCGGGCAGGGCAGGTATGGCTACACCTTC.

The chain joins TRBV10-1 to TRBJ2-7; a possible D gene is TRBD1 (6 bases). This CDR3 comprises 18 residues. The germline V gene has CDR1 WNHNN and CDR2 SYGVQD (reference sequence). V lost 6 bases, J lost 0 bases, and 24 bases lay in between. As DNA, the CDR3 is TGCGCCAGCAGATCAAGACCATATGGGAGACAGGCCTCCTACGAGCAGTACTTC. This encodes CASRSRPYGRQASYEQYF.

This clone occurred once. The rearrangement links TRBV9 to TRBJ2-3; 7 nucleotides match TRBD1. J lost 2 bases, V lost 3 bases, and 21 bases had no gene match. The CDR3 totals 20 residues. Germline V lookup: CDR1 SGDLS, CDR2 YYNGEE. CDR3: CASSARDVQGTPEYTDTQYF. The CDR3 DNA follows: TGTGCCAGCAGCGCACGCGATGTACAGGGGACGCCGGAATACACAGATACGCAGTATTTT.

V usage is TRBV5-1 and J usage is TRBJ2-7; D might be TRBD2 (7 bases). V shed 0 bases and J shed 4 bases, with 14 bases lying between them. The V gene's germline CDR1 is SGHRS and CDR2 YFSETQ. The CDR3 totals 15 residues. The CDR3: CASSLETGRGYEQYF. For the CDR3, the DNA is TGCGCCAGCAGCTTGGAAACAGGGAGGGGGTACGAGCAGTACTTC.

V gene TRBV25-1 combines with J gene TRBJ1-1; D is uncertain. Germline-derived CDR1 and CDR2 are MGHDK and SYGVNS. This CDR3 has 13 amino acids. V dropped 2 bases and J dropped 6 bases, with 10 bases sitting between them. CDR3 sequence: CASSERSRSEAFF. CDR3 sequence (DNA): TGTGCCAGCAGTGAACGTAGCCGCTCTGAAGCTTTCTTT.

The rearrangement joins TRBV28 to TRBJ1-2; D is undetermined. Germline V CDR1 and CDR2: MDHEN, SYDVKM. The CDR3 has 14 amino acids. V was shortened by 7 bases and J by 1 base, with 13 bases between the two germline ends. CDR3 amino acids: CASTTRRVNYGYTF. The CDR3 DNA sequence: TGTGCCAGCACTACAAGGAGGGTTAACTATGGCTACACCTTC.

The chain couples TRBV20-1 to TRBJ1-1; no firm D call. V shed 5 bases and J shed 10 bases, with 14 bases lying between them. Germline assignment: CDR1 DFQATT and CDR2 SNEGSKA (reference sequence). The CDR3 consists of 11 residues. The CDR3 here is CSAQAFPPAFF. DNA of the CDR3: TGCAGTGCTCAGGCATTTCCCCCAGCTTTCTTT.

V gene TRBV29-1 combines with J gene TRBJ1-6, with a tentative D call TRBD1 (6 bases). This CDR3 is built from 12 residues. The germline V and J ends were trimmed by 4 bases and 6 bases, with 7 bases remaining between them. Germline loops: CDR1 SQVTM, CDR2 ANQGSEA. CDR3 protein: CSVADSNSPLHF. The DNA of the CDR3 is TGCAGCGTTGCGGACAGTAATTCACCCCTCCACTTT.

The chain uses TRBV2 and TRBJ2-5, with TRBD1 matching 11 bases. The CDR3 totals 18 residues. The V gene's germline CDR1 is SNHLY and CDR2 FYNNEI. The V segment lost 6 bases and the J segment 4 bases; nucleotides outside the gene matches: 16. The CDR3 loop is CASSHGTGGSTPRETQYF. For the CDR3, the DNA is TGTGCCAGCAGCCACGGGACAGGGGGTTCGACGCCCCGAGAGACCCAGTACTTC. Full variable domain (rest looked up from reference TRBV2 and TRBJ2-5): EPEVTQTPSHQVTQMGQEVILRCVPISNHLYFYWYRQILGQKVEFLVSFYNNEISEKSEIFDDQFSVERPDGSNFTLKIRSTKLEDSAMYFCASSHGTGGSTPRETQYFGPGTRLLVL.

The chain couples TRBV5-6 to TRBJ2-3, with D perhaps TRBD1 (5 bases). The germline V gene has CDR1 SGHDT and CDR2 YYEEEE. V was clipped by 0 bases and J by 4 bases, with 6 bases between them. This CDR3 region has 13 residues. The chain's CDR3 is CASSLVGPDTQYF. CDR3 DNA: TGTGCCAGCAGCTTGGTGGGGCCAGATACGCAGTATTTT.

This clone was counted only a few times. This rearrangement joins TRBV10-3 to TRBJ1-1; no clear D. Trimming left V 0 bases short and J 5 bases short, with 7 bases between. CDR3 size: 13 residues. CDR1 ENHRY and CDR2 SYGVKD come from the germline V gene. CDR3: CAISESPGTEAFF. The CDR3 coding sequence is TGTGCCATCAGTGAGTCTCCAGGAACTGAAGCTTTCTTT.

The genes are TRBV24-1 and TRBJ2-1, with D tentatively TRBD2 (6 bases). The V gene lost 9 bases and the J gene lost 6 bases, with 20 bases spanning the gap. The CDR3 has 15 amino acids. Germline-derived CDR1 and CDR2 are KGHDR and SFDVKD. The CDR3 bases are TGTGCCACCTCTTCCCTGCGGGGCGGTTTCAATGAGCAGTTCTTC. It encodes CATSSLRGGFNEQFF.

In its sample, this clone was seen a few times. The rearrangement joins TRBV6-5 to TRBJ2-2; TRBD1 aligns across 8 bases. V shed 6 bases, J shed 5 bases, and the junction held 8 bases outside the gene matches. The V gene's germline CDR1 is MNHEY and CDR2 SVGAGI. The CDR3 length is 15 residues. CDR3 loop: CASRPPGGLTGELFF. In DNA form, the CDR3 reads TGTGCCAGCAGGCCTCCAGGGGGCTTGACCGGGGAGCTGTTTTTT.

This clone was observed a single time. The rearrangement uses TRBV27 and TRBJ2-7, with 13 nucleotides matching TRBD2. CDR1 and CDR2 (germline): MNHEY, SMNVEV (reference sequence). The length of the CDR3 is 16 residues. The V segment lost 0 bases and the J segment 2 bases; nucleotides outside the gene matches: 1. The CDR3 sequence: CASSLSGLAGPYEQYF. Written as DNA, the CDR3 is TGTGCCAGCAGTTTATCGGGACTAGCGGGGCCCTACGAGCAGTACTTC.

V usage is TRBV4-1 and J usage is TRBJ1-2; D ambiguous. This CDR3 has 15 amino acids. CDR1 is MGHRA, CDR2 YSYEKL, per germline. V shed 3 bases and J shed 0 bases, with 11 bases lying between them. CDR3 sequence reads: CASSQYDTSNYGYTF. The CDR3 coding sequence is TGCGCCAGCAGCCAGTACGACACGTCTAACTATGGCTACACCTTC.

V usage is TRBV7-8 and J usage is TRBJ2-7; 9 bases are a match to TRBD1. Germline V gene sequence: CDR1 SGHVS, CDR2 FQNEAQ. This CDR3 is built from 15 residues. V shed 5 bases, J shed 0 bases, and the junction held 5 bases outside the gene matches. The CDR3 DNA is TGTGCCAGCAGCCCCGGGACAGGGAGCTCCTACGAGCAGTACGTC. Protein sequence: CASSPGTGSSYEQYV.

The chain is built from TRBV30 and TRBJ1-1; D unclear. The CDR3 contains 13 residues. Germline lookup yields CDR1 GTSNPN and CDR2 SVGIG (reference sequence). Deletions cut 4 bases from V and 4 bases from J, with 13 bases between. Here the CDR3 reads CAWTGPRGTEAFF. The DNA of the CDR3 is TGTGCCTGGACTGGCCCTCGAGGCACTGAAGCTTTCTTT. The entire variable domain, with the rest obtained from reference TRBV30 and TRBJ1-1, is as follows: SQTIHQWPATLVQPVGSPLSLECTVEGTSNPNLYWYRQAAGRGLQLLFYSVGIGQISSEVPQNLSASRPQDRQFILSSKKLLLSDSGFYLCAWTGPRGTEAFFGQGTRLTVV.